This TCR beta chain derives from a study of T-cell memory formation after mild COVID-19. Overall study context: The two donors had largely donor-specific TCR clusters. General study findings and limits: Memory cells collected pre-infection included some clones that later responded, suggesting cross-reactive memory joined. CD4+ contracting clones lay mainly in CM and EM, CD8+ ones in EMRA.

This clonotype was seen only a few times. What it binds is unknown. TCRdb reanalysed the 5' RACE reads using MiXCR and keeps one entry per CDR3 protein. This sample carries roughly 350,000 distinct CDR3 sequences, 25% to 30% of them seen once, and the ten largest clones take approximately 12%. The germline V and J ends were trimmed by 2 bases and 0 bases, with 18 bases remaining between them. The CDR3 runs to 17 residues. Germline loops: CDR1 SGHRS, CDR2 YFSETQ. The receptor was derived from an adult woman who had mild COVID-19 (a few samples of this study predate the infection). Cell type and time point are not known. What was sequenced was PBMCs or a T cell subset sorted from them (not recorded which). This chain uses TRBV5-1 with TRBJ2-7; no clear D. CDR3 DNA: TGCGCCAGCAGCTTTACTTGGGGATGGCAAAGCTCCTACGAGCAGTACTTC. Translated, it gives CASSFTWGWQSSYEQYF.